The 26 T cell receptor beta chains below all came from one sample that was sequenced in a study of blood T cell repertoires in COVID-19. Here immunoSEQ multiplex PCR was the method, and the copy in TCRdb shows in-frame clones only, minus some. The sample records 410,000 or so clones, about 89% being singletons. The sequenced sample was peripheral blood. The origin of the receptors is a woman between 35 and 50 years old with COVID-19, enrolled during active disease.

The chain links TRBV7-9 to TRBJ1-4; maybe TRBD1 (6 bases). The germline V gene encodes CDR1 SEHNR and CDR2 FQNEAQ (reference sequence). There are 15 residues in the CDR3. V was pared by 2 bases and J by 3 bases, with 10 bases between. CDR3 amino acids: CASSLTDSANEKLFF. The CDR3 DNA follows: TGTGCCAGCAGCTTAACGGACAGCGCTAATGAAAAACTGTTTTTT.

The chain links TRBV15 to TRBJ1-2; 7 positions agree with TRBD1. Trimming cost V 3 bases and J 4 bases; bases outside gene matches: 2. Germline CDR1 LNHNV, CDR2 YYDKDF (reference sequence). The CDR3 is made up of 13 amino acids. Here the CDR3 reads CATSRGQSYGYTF. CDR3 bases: TGTGCCACCAGCAGGGGACAGTCCTATGGCTACACCTTC.

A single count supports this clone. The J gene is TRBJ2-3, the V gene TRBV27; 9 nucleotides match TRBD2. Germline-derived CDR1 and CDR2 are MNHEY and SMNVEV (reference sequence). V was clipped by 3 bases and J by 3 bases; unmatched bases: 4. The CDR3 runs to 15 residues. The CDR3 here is CASSLRRGGTDTQYF. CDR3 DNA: TGTGCCAGCAGTTTGCGGCGGGGGGGGACAGATACGCAGTATTTT.

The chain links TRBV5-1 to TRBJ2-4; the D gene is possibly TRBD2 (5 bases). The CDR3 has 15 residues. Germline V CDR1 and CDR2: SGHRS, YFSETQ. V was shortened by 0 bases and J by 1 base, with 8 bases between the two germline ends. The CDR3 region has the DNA TGCGCCAGCAGCTTGGGGGTAGCGGCCAAAAACATTCAGTACTTC. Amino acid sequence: CASSLGVAAKNIQYF.

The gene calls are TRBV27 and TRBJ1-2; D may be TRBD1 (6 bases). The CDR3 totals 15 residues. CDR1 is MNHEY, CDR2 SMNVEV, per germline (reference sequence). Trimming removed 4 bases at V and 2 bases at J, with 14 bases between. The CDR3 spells CASSSQGSGNYGYTF. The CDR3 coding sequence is TGTGCCAGCAGTTCCCAGGGGTCGGGGAACTATGGCTACACCTTC.

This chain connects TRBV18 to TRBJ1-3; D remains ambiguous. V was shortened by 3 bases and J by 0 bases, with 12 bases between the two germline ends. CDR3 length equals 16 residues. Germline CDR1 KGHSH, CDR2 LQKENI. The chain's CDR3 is CASSPEGGSSGNTIYF. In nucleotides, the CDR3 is TGTGCCAGCTCACCCGAGGGTGGAAGCTCTGGAAACACCATATATTTT.

The CDR3 is CASSGVAGGTDTQYF. The CDR3 DNA is TGTGCCAGCAGCGGGGTAGCGGGAGGCACAGATACGCAGTATTTT. This chain links TRBV9 with TRBJ2-3, with 9 bases that match TRBD2. Germline CDR1 is SGDLS and CDR2 is YYNGEE. CDR3 length: 15 amino acids. J gave up 1 base and V 3 bases, and 3 bases lay outside the gene matches. The full variable domain, in which reference TRBV9 and TRBJ2-3 provide the parts outside the CDR3, is DSGVTQTPKHLITATGQRVTLRCSPRSGDLSVYWYQQSLDQGLQFLIQYYNGEERAKGNILERFSAQQFPDLHSELNLSSLELGDSALYFCASSGVAGGTDTQYFGPGTRLTVL.

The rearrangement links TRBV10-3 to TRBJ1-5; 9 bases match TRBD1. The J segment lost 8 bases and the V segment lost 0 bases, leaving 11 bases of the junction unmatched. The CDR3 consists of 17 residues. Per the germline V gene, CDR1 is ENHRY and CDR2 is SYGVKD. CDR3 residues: CAISESRGTGNVEPQHF. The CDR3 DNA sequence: TGTGCCATCAGTGAGTCCCGGGGGACAGGGAACGTGGAGCCCCAGCATTTT.

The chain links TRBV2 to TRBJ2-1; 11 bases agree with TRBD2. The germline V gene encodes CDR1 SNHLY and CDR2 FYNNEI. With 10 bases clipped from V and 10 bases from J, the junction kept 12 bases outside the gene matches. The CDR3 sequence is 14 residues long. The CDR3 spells CANSRLAGTREQFF. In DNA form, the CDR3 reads TGTGCCAATTCGAGACTAGCGGGGACACGGGAGCAGTTCTTC.

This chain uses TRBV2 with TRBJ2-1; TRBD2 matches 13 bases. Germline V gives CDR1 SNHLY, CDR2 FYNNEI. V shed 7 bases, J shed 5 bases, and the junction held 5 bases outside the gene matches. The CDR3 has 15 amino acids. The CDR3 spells CASKFTSGRDNEQFF. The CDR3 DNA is TGTGCCAGCAAGTTTACTAGCGGGAGGGACAATGAGCAGTTCTTC.

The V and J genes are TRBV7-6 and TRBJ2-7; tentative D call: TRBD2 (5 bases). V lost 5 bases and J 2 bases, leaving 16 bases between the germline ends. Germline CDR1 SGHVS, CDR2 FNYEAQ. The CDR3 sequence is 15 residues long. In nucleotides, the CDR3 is TGTGCCAGCAGCCTCAGGAGAGGAGGAGCCTACGAGCAGTACTTC. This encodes CASSLRRGGAYEQYF.

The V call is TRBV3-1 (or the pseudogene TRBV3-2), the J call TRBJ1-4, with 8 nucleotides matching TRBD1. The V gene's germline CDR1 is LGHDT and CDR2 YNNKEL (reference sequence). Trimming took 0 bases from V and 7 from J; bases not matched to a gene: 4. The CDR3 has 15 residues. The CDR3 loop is CASSQEWTGTEKLFF. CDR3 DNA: TGTGCCAGCAGCCAAGAATGGACAGGGACTGAAAAACTGTTTTTT.

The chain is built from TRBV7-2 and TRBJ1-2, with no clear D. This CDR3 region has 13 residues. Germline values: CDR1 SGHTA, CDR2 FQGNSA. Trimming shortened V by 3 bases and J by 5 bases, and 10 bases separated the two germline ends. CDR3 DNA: TGTGCCAGCAGCTTCGGGGATTGGTATGGCTACACCTTC. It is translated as CASSFGDWYGYTF.

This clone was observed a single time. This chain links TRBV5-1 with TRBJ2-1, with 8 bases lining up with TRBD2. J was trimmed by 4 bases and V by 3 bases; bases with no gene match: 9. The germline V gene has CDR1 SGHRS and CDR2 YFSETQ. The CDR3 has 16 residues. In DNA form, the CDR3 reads TGCGCCAGCAGCTCTAACGCGGGGGGCCGGTACAATGAGCAGTTCTTC. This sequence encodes CASSSNAGGRYNEQFF.

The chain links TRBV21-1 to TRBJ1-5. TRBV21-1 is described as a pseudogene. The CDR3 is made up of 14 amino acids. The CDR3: CASCLTGGNQPQHF. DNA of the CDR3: TGTGCCAGCTGTCTTACGGGGGGGAATCAGCCCCAGCATTTT.

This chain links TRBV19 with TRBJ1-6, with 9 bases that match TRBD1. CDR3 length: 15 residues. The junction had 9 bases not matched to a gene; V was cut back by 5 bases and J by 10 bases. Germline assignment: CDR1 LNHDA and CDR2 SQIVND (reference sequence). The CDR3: CASSFGTGRDSPLHF. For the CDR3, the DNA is TGTGCCAGTAGTTTCGGGACAGGGCGGGACTCACCCCTCCACTTT.

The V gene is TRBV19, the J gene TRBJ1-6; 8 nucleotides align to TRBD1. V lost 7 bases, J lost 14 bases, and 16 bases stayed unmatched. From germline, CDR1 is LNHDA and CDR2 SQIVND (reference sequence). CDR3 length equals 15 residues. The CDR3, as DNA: TGTGCCAGTAATGGAGGACAGGGCGACGGTGATTCCCTCCACTTT. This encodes CASNGGQGDGDSLHF.

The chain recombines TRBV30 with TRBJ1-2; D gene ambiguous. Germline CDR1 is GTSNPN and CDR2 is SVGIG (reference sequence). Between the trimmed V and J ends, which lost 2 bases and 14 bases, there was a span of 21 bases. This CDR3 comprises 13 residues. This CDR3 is CAWSPFWSYGATF. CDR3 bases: TGTGCCTGGAGTCCCTTTTGGTCCTATGGAGCAACCTTC.

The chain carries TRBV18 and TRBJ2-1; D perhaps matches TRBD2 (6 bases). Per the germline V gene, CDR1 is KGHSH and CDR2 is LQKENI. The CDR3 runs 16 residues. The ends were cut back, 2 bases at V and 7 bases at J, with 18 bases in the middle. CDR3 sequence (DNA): TGTGCCAGCTCACCATCACCTAGCGAACCTTCTAATGAGCAGTTCTTC. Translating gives CASSPSPSEPSNEQFF.

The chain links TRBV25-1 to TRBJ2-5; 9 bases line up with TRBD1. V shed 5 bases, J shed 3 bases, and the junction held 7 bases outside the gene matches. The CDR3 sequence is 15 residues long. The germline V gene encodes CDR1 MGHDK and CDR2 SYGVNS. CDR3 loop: CASSLTGGYEETQYF. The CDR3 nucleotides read TGTGCCAGCAGTTTGACAGGGGGGTATGAAGAGACCCAGTACTTC.

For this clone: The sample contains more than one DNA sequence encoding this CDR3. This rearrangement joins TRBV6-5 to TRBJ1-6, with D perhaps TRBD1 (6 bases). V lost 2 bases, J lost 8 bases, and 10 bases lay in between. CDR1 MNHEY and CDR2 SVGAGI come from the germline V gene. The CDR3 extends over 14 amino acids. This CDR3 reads CASSYARGDSPLHF. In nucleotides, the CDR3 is TGTGCCAGCAGTTACGCCAGGGGTGATTCACCCCTCCACTTT.

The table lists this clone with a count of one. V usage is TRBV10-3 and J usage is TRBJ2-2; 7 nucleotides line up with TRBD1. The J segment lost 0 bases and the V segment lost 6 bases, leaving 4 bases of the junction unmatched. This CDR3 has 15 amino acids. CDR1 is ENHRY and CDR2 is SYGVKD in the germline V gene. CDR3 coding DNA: TGTGCCATCAGCGCCGGGACAGCGAACACCGGGGAGCTGTTTTTT. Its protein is CAISAGTANTGELFF.

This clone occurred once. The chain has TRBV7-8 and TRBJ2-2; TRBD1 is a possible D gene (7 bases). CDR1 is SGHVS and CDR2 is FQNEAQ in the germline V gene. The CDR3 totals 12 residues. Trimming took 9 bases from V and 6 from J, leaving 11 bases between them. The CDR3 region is CASFRGAGELFF. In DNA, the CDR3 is TGTGCCAGTTTCAGGGGGGCCGGGGAGCTGTTTTTT.

CDR3 protein: CASSLASRTGTVAKNIQYF. The CDR3 DNA follows: TGTGCCAGCAGCTTAGCAAGCAGGACAGGGACTGTAGCCAAAAACATTCAGTACTTC. The rearrangement joins TRBV7-6 to TRBJ2-4, with 8 nucleotides matching TRBD1. CDR1 and CDR2 (germline): SGHVS, FNYEAQ. The CDR3 length is 19 residues. Trimming took 0 bases from V and 0 from J; bases not matched to a gene: 10.

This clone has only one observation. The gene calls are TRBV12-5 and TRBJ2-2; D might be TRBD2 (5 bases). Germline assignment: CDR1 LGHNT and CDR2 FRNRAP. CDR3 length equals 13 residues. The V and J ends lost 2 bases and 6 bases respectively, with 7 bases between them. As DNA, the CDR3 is TGTGCTAGTGGTTTGACACTAGCCGGGGAGCTGTTTTTT. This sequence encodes CASGLTLAGELFF.

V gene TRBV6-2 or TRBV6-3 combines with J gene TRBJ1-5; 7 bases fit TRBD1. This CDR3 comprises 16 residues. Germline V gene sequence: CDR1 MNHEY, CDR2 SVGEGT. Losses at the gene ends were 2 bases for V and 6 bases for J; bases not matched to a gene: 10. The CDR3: CASSYEAGGSRQPQHF. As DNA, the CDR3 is TGTGCCAGCAGTTACGAGGCAGGGGGATCTCGTCAGCCCCAGCATTTT.